Listed below are T cell receptor beta chains from one sample, sequenced in a study of cytomegalovirus exposure and HLA in healthy donors. Libraries were prepared by immunoSEQ multiplex PCR; TCRdb keeps only in-frame clonotypes and omits some of them. The table records over 85,000 clones, around 77% of them present only once. The sample was PBMCs. Source of these receptors: a man in his forties in good health and CMV-seronegative. CDR3s include the opening cysteine and the closing phenylalanine or tryptophan. A D gene is named only where the DNA matches it firmly. Not all rows give a size; the values are once, few, many and, for expanded clones, a class.

CDR3 protein	CDR3 DNA	D gene	clone size	V gene	J gene
CASGDRGDNSPLHF	TGTGCCAGCGGGGACAGGGGCGATAATTCACCCCTCCACTTT	TRBD1	.	TRBV6-1	TRBJ1-6
CASTTGTVYGYTF	TGTGCCAGCACCACCGGGACAGTCTATGGCTACACCTTC	TRBD1	.	TRBV5-6	TRBJ1-2
CASSAGSGPNYGYTF	TGTGCCAGCAGTGCTGGATCAGGGCCCAACTATGGCTACACCTTC	.	.	TRBV2	TRBJ1-2
CAWTPGAGQGSYEQYF	TGTGCCTGGACTCCTGGGGCGGGACAGGGGTCCTACGAGCAGTACTTC	TRBD1	.	TRBV30	TRBJ2-7
CSVEGGSPFPLEQYF	TGCAGCGTTGAAGGAGGAAGCCCATTCCCCCTCGAGCAGTACTTC	.	.	TRBV29-1	TRBJ2-7
CSVELPSMGPYEQYF	TGCAGCGTCGAATTACCCAGTATGGGCCCCTACGAGCAGTACTTC	.	.	TRBV29-1	TRBJ2-7
CASRIAEGSYEQYF	TGCGCCAGCAGAATAGCGGAAGGCTCCTACGAGCAGTACTTC	.	.	TRBV5-1	TRBJ2-7
CASSTGGLGDTEAFF	TGCGCCAGCAGCACGGGGGGACTGGGGGACACTGAAGCTTTCTTT	.	.	TRBV5-1	TRBJ1-1
CASSSDRGLGNSPLHF	TGTGCCAGCAGCTCGGACAGGGGGCTTGGGAATTCACCCCTCCACTTT	TRBD1	few	TRBV5-6	TRBJ1-6
CASSERGYGYTF	TGTGCCAGCAGTGAACGCGGGTATGGCTACACCTTC	.	.	TRBV6-1	TRBJ1-2
CASKSDRQGPLRANVLTF	TGTGCCAGCAAGTCAGACCGACAGGGACCCCTTAGGGCCAACGTCCTGACTTTC	TRBD1	.	TRBV28	TRBJ2-6
CASSLRGNTGELFF	TGTGCCAGCAGCTTAAGAGGGAACACCGGGGAGCTGTTTTTT	.	.	TRBV7-9	TRBJ2-2
CASSLEQGRNQPQHF	TGCGCCAGCAGCTTGGAGCAGGGAAGGAATCAGCCCCAGCATTTT	.	.	TRBV5-1	TRBJ1-5
CASSAPGQGSDTQYF	TGCGCCAGCAGCGCCCCGGGACAGGGGTCAGATACGCAGTATTTT	TRBD1	once	TRBV5-1	TRBJ2-3
CAWSLDRGRTEAFF	TGTGCCTGGAGTCTGGACCGGGGGAGGACTGAAGCTTTCTTT	.	.	TRBV30	TRBJ1-1
CASSFYGQETQYF	TGCGCCAGCAGCTTTTACGGTCAAGAGACCCAGTACTTC	.	.	TRBV5-1	TRBJ2-5
CASRSRDSDNEQFF	TGTGCCAGCAGGTCCAGGGACTCGGACAATGAGCAGTTCTTC	.	few	TRBV2	TRBJ2-1
CASSLQGNSNQPQHF	TGTGCCAGCTCACTTCAGGGTAATAGCAATCAGCCCCAGCATTTT	.	.	TRBV18	TRBJ1-5
CASSGLSLVGNQPQHF	TGTGCCAGCAGTGGTCTCTCGCTGGTCGGGAATCAGCCCCAGCATTTT	.	.	TRBV6-1	TRBJ1-5
CATKTQAGAYEQYF	TGTGCCACCAAAACCCAAGCGGGAGCATACGAGCAGTACTTC	TRBD2	.	TRBV5-5	TRBJ2-7
CASSVAGGLVVGQEQYF	TGTGCCAGCAGCGTAGCAGGGGGACTAGTCGTCGGGCAAGAGCAGTACTTC	.	.	TRBV9	TRBJ2-7
CASSGGLAGGLDEQFF	TGTGCCAGCAGTGGCGGACTAGCGGGGGGACTCGATGAGCAGTTCTTC	TRBD2	.	TRBV25-1	TRBJ2-1
CASSLSGVNEKLFF	TGTGCCAGCAGCTTAAGCGGTGTTAATGAAAAACTGTTTTTT	.	.	TRBV7-9	TRBJ1-4
CASRLLGGQAYEQYF	TGTGCCAGCCGATTATTGGGGGGGCAGGCCTACGAGCAGTACTTC	.	few	TRBV27	TRBJ2-7
CASSENLLAGAIYNEQFF	TGTGCCAGCAGTGAAAATTTACTAGCGGGGGCAATTTACAATGAGCAGTTCTTC	TRBD2	.	TRBV2	TRBJ2-1
CASSLPGPRGTGELFF	TGTGCCAGCAGTCTCCCCGGTCCCAGGGGGACCGGGGAGCTGTTTTTT	TRBD1	.	TRBV7-3	TRBJ2-2
CASSLRGSSRVHEQYF	TGTGCCAGCAGCTTACGCGGGAGTTCGAGAGTCCACGAGCAGTACTTC	TRBD2	.	TRBV7-8	TRBJ2-7
CASSQERTGIGNQPQHF	TGTGCCAGCAGCCAAGAACGGACAGGCATCGGCAATCAGCCCCAGCATTTT	TRBD1	.	TRBV7-2	TRBJ1-5
CASSGGGPNQPQHF	TGCGCCAGCAGTGGGGGGGGACCCAATCAGCCCCAGCATTTT	.	.	TRBV10-1	TRBJ1-5
CASSPRGIEKLFF	TGTGCCAGCTCACCACGCGGGATAGAAAAACTGTTTTTT	.	.	TRBV18	TRBJ1-4
CASSSEGDSNQPQHF	TGTGCCAGCAGCTCCGAGGGAGATAGCAATCAGCCCCAGCATTTT	.	.	TRBV2	TRBJ1-5
CAISEKGGAGNQPQHF	TGTGCCATCAGTGAGAAAGGGGGCGCTGGCAATCAGCCCCAGCATTTT	TRBD1	.	TRBV10-3	TRBJ1-5
CASSLSDQGVRHEQYF	TGTGCCAGCAGTTTGTCGGATCAGGGTGTTCGCCACGAGCAGTACTTC	.	.	TRBV28	TRBJ2-7
CASHANTGGNAPQHF	TGTGCCAGCCACGCCAATACAGGGGGTAACGCGCCCCAGCATTTT	TRBD1	.	TRBV19	TRBJ1-5
CASSEGPLSYEQYF	TGTGCCAGCAGTGAAGGGCCCCTCTCCTACGAGCAGTACTTC	.	.	TRBV6-1	TRBJ2-7
CASSNRGAGELFF	TGTGCCAGCAGCAACAGGGGCGCCGGGGAGCTGTTTTTT	TRBD1	few	TRBV6-5	TRBJ2-2
CASSQAGGRVQYF	TGTGCCAGCAGCCAAGCGGGAGGTAGGGTGCAGTACTTC	TRBD2	.	TRBV14	TRBJ2-7
CAWSVQGQGAEKLFF	TGTGCCTGGAGTGTACAGGGGCAGGGGGCTGAAAAACTGTTTTTT	TRBD1	few	TRBV30	TRBJ1-4
CASSSGTGFETQYF	TGTGCCAGCAGTTCCGGGACAGGGTTTGAGACCCAGTACTTC	TRBD1	.	TRBV28	TRBJ2-5
CASSLVGGEWWETQYF	TGTGCCAGCAGCTTGGTGGGGGGAGAATGGTGGGAGACCCAGTACTTC	.	few	TRBV11-2	TRBJ2-5
CAWSTGGVEKLFF	TGTGCCTGGAGCACAGGGGGCGTTGAAAAACTGTTTTTT	TRBD1	.	TRBV30	TRBJ1-4
CASSVGRNYEQYF	TGTGCCAGCAGTGTCGGCAGGAATTACGAGCAGTACTTC	.	few	TRBV2	TRBJ2-7
CSVDRDRGGGYTF	TGCAGCGTCGACCGGGACAGGGGAGGCGGCTACACCTTC	TRBD1	.	TRBV29-1	TRBJ1-2
CASSEGGARAEAFF	TGTGCCAGCAGCGAAGGGGGCGCAAGGGCTGAAGCTTTCTTT	TRBD1	.	TRBV6-1	TRBJ1-1
CASSLQGMDYLF	TGCGCCAGCAGCTTGCAAGGAATGGACTATCTCTTC	.	once	TRBV5-1	TRBJ1-2
CAPTQQGANYRF	TGCGCCCCTACCCAACAGGGGGCTAATTACCGCTTT	TRBD1	.	TRBV10-2	TRBJ1-4
CASSPPFQGQAFF	TGTGCCAGCTCACCACCGTTTCAGGGGCAAGCTTTCTTT	.	.	TRBV18	TRBJ1-1
CASSIAVSGNYGYTF	TGTGCCAGTAGTATCGCGGTTTCAGGGAACTATGGCTACACCTTC	.	.	TRBV19	TRBJ1-2
CAISGTGGDTQYF	TGTGCCATCAGCGGGACAGGGGGAGATACGCAGTATTTT	TRBD1	.	TRBV10-3	TRBJ2-3
CASSPGGPDTQYF	TGCGCCAGCAGTCCCGGAGGGCCAGATACGCAGTATTTT	.	few	TRBV5-1	TRBJ2-3